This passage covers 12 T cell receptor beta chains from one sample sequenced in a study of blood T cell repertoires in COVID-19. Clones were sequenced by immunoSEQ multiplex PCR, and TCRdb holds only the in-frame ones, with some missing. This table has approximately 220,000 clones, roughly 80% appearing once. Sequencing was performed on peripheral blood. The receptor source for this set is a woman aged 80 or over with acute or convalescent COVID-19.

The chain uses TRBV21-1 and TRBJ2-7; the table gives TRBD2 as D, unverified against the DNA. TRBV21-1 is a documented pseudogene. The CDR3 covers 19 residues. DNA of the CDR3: TGTGCCAGCAGCCGCACACTATTTCATAGCGGGAGGGCCGGGAACGAGCAGTACTTC. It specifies CASSRTLFHSGRAGNEQYF.

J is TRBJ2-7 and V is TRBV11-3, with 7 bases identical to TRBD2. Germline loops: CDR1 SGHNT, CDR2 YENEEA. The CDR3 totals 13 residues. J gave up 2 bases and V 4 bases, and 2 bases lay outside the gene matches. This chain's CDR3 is CASSSGGPYEQYF. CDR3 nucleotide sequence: TGTGCCAGCAGCTCGGGGGGACCCTACGAGCAGTACTTC.

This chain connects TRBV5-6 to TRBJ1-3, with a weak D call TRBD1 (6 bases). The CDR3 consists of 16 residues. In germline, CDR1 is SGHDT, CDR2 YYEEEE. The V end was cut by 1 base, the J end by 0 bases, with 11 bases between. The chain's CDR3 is CASSLRQVPSGNTIYF. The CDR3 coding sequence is TGTGCCAGCAGCTTGCGACAGGTGCCCTCTGGAAACACCATATATTTT.

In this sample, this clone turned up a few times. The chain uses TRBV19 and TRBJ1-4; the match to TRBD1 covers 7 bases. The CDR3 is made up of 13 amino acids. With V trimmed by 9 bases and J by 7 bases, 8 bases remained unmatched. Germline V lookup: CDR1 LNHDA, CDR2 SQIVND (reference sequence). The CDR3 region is CASHGDRSEKLFF. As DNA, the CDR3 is TGTGCCAGCCACGGGGACAGAAGTGAAAAACTGTTTTTT.

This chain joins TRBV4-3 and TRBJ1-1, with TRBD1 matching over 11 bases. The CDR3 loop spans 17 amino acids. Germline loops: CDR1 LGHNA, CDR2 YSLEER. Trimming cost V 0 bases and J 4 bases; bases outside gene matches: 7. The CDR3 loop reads CASSQDFGTGGRTEAFF. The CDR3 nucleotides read TGCGCCAGCAGCCAAGACTTTGGGACAGGGGGGCGCACTGAAGCTTTCTTT.

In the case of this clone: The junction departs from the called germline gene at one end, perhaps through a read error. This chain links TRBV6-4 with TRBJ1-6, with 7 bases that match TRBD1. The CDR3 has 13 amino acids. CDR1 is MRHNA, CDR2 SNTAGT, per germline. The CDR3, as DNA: TGTGCCAGCAGTGAGGGACAGAATTCGCCCCTCCACTTT. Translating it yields CASSEGQNSPLHF.

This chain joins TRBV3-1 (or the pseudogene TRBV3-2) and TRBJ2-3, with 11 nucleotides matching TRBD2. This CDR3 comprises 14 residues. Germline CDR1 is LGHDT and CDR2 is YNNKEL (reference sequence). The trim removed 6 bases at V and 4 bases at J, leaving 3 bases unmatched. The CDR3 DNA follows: TGTGCCAGCAGTACTAGCGGGAGCCCAGATACGCAGTATTTT. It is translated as CASSTSGSPDTQYF.

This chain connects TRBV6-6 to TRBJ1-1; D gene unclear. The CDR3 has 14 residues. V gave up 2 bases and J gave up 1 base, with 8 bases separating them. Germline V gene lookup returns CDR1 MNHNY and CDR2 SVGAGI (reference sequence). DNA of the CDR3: TGTGCCAGCAGTTACGCGGAAGAGAACACTGAAGCTTTCTTT. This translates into CASSYAEENTEAFF.

The DNA for the CDR3 is TGTGCCAGCTCGTCCACCGAGGGGGTGGGTAATCAGCCCCAGCATTTT. Its translation: CASSSTEGVGNQPQHF. This chain connects TRBV18 to TRBJ1-5, with D perhaps TRBD1 (6 bases). The germline V and J ends were trimmed by 6 bases and 4 bases, with 19 bases remaining between them. The CDR3 is 16 amino acids. Germline V gene sequence: CDR1 KGHSH, CDR2 LQKENI.

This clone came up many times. The CDR3 sequence is CASSSRTSGSGEQYF. In DNA, the CDR3 is TGTGCCAGCAGTTCTCGGACTAGCGGATCTGGGGAGCAGTACTTC. The chain recombines TRBV28 with TRBJ2-7, with 10 bases that match TRBD2. The CDR3 extends over 15 amino acids. The V gene end was trimmed by 4 bases and the J gene end by 7 bases; junction bases not matched to a gene: 10. CDR1 is MDHEN and CDR2 is SYDVKM in the germline V gene.

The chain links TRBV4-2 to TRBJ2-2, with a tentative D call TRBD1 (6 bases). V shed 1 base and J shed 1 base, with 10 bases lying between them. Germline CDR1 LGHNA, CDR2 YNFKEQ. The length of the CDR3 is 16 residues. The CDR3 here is CASSQGADRNTGELFF. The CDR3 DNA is TGTGCCAGCAGCCAAGGGGCGGACAGGAACACCGGGGAGCTGTTTTTT.

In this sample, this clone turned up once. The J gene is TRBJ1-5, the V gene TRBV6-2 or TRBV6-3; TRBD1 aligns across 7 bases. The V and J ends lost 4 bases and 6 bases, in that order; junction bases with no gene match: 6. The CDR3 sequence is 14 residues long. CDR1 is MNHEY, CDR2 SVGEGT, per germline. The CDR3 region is CASSFAGGSQPQHF. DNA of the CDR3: TGTGCCAGCAGTTTCGCAGGGGGTAGTCAGCCCCAGCATTTT.